The clone carrying this T cell receptor (beta chain) turned up a few times. The antigen is unknown. The data originate from a study of spatial heterogeneity in lung cancer. Broader study findings: In blood, ubiquitous expanded tumor TCRs appeared more at resection than follow-up.

Documented time point: sample taken at primary tumor resection. The donors were fewer than 80 patients with non-small cell lung cancer that was early-stage and untreated. Without sorting, whole RNA was sequenced from tumor, nontumor lung or frozen PBMC. With 0 bases removed from V and 0 bases from J, the gap between germline ends came to 6 bases. The CDR3 is made up of 15 amino acids. Germline values: CDR1 WNHNN, CDR2 SYGVQD (reference sequence). Each CDR3 protein is one row after TCRdb ran MiXCR on the 5' RACE reads. The table includes 40,000 to 45,000 distinct CDR3 sequences, approximately 6.3% detected once.

The receptor was isolated from a female donor with early-stage non-small cell lung cancer. The source was PBMCs, collected at surgery. V usage is TRBV10-1 and J usage is TRBJ2-1, with a possible D match to TRBD2 (6 bases). In nucleotides, the CDR3 is TGCGCCAGCAGTGAGTCGGGAGGCTCCTACAATGAGCAGTTCTTC. This translates into CASSESGGSYNEQFF.